This T cell receptor beta chain comes out of a study of T cell changes during pregnancy in multiple sclerosis. Only in-frame clones appear in the TCRdb table, and some are missing; sequencing was by immunoSEQ multiplex PCR. The sample holds about 76,000 clones, approximately 90% seen once. The CDR3 spans 13 residues. V was clipped by 2 bases and J by 3 bases, with 8 bases between them. Looked up from germline, CDR1 is MNHEY and CDR2 is SVGAGI. J is TRBJ2-7 and V is TRBV6-5; D possibly corresponds to TRBD2 (6 bases). This TCR came from a female donor in good health, enrolled as a control in a pregnancy study. The sample was peripheral blood, taken in the first trimester of pregnancy. DNA for the CDR3: TGTGCCAGCAGTTACCGGCGGGACTACGAGCAGTACTTC. Translated, it gives CASSYRRDYEQYF.